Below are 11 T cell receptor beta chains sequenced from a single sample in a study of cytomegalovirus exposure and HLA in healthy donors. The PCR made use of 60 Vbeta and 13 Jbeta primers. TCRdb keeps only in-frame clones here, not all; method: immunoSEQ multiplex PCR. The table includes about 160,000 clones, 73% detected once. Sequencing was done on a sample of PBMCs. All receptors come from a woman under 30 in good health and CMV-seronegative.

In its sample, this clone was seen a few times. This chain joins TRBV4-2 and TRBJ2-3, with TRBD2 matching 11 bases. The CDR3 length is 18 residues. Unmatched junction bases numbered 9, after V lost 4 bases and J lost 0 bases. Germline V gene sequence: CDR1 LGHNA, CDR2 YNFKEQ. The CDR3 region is CASSLWLAGGPSTDTQYF. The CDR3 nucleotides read TGTGCCAGCAGCCTGTGGCTAGCGGGAGGACCTAGCACAGATACGCAGTATTTT.

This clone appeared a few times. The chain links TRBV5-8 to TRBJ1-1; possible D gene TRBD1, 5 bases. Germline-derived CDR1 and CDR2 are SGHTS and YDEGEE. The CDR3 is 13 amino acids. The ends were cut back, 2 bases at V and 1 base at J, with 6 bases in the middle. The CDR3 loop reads CASSFQGNTEAFF. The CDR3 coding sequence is TGTGCCAGCAGCTTTCAGGGGAACACTGAAGCTTTCTTT. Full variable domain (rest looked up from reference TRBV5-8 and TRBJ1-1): EAGVTQSPTHLIKTRGQQATLRCSPISGHTSVYWYQQALGLGLQFLLWYDEGEERNRGNFPPRFSGRQFPNYSSELNVNALELEDSALYLCASSFQGNTEAFFGQGTRLTVV.

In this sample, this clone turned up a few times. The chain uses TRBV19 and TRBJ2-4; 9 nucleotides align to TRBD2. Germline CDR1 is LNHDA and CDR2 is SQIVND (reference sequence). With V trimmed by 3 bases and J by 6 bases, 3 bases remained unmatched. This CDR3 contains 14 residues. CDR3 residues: CASSMTSGSNIQYF. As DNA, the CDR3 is TGTGCCAGTAGTATGACTAGCGGATCAAACATTCAGTACTTC.

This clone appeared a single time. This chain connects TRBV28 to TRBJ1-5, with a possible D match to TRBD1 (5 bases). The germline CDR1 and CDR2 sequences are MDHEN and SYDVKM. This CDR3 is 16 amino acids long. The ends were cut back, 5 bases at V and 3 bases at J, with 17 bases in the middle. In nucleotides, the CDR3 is TGTGCCAGCAGTATTCGGAGGGGCAGGGACAATCAGCCCCAGCATTTT. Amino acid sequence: CASSIRRGRDNQPQHF.

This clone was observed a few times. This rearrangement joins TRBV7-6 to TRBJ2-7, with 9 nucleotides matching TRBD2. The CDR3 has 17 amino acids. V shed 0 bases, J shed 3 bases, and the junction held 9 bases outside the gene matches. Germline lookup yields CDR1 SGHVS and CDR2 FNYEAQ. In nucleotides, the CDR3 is TGTGCCAGCAGCTTAGCGTGGGGCAGCGGGAGGCGCTACGAGCAGTACGTC. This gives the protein CASSLAWGSGRRYEQYV.

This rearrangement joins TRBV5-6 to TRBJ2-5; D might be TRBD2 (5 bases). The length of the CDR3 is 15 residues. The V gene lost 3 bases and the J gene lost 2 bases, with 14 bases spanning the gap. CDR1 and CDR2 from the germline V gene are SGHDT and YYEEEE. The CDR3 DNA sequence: TGTGCCAGCAGCTCTCCGTCCAGCGGACAAGAGACCCAGTACTTC. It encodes CASSSPSSGQETQYF.

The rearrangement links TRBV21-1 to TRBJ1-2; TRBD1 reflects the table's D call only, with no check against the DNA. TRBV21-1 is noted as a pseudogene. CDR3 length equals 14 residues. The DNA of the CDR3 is TGTGCCAGCAGCCGATTAACAGGATTCCATGGCTACACCTTC. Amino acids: CASSRLTGFHGYTF.

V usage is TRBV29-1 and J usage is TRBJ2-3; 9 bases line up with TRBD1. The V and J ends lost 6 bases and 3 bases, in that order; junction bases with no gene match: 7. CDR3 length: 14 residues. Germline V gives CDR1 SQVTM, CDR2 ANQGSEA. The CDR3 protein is CSVAQGARTDTQYF. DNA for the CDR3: TGCAGCGTCGCACAGGGGGCTCGGACAGATACGCAGTATTTT.

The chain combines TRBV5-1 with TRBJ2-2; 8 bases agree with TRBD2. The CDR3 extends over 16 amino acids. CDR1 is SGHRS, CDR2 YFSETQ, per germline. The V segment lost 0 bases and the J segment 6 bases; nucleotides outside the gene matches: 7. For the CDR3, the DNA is TGCGCCAGCAGCTTGGAAACTAGCGGAGGCGCCGGGGAGCTGTTTTTT. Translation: CASSLETSGGAGELFF. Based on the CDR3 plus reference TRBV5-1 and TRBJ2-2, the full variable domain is KAGVTQTPRYLIKTRGQQVTLSCSPISGHRSVSWYQQTPGQGLQFLFEYFSETQRNKGNFPGRFSGRQFSNSRSEMNVSTLELGDSALYLCASSLETSGGAGELFFGEGSRLTVL.

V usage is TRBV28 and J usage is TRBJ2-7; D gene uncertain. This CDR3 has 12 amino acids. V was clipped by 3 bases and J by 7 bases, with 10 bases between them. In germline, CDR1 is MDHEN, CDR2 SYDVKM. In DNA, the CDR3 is TGTGCCAGCAGTTTGTTAGTACGGGAGCAGTACTTC. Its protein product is CASSLLVREQYF.

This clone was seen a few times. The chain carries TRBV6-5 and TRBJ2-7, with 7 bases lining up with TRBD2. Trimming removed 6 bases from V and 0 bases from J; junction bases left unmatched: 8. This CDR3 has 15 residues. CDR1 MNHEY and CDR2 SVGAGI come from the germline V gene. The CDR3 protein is CASSPSGVSSYEQYV. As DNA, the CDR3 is TGTGCCAGCAGCCCCAGCGGGGTAAGCTCCTACGAGCAGTACGTC.